This is a list of T cell receptor beta chains from one sample in a study of STAT5B mutations in CD4+ large granular lymphocyte leukemia. TCRdb's table, derived via immunoSEQ multiplex PCR, lists solely in-frame clones and lacks some. There are tens of thousands of clones in the sample; around 75% occur only once, and approximately 0.6% lies in the top ten. Sequenced material: CD4+ T cells from blood buffy coats. The receptor set was obtained from a human donor in good health. CDR3s include the opening cysteine and the closing phenylalanine or tryptophan. D genes are given only for firm matches. Clone size appears in some rows only: once, few, many, or a class for an expanded clone.

J gene | D gene | V gene | clone size | CDR3 protein | CDR3 DNA
TRBJ2-3 | TRBD1 | TRBV2 | NA | CASKTGAGDTQYF | TGTGCCAGCAAGACAGGGGCTGGTGATACGCAGTATTTT
TRBJ2-7 | NA | TRBV27 | few | CASRTGVGGSYEQYF | TGTGCCAGCAGGACCGGGGTAGGGGGTTCCTACGAGCAGTACTTC
TRBJ1-1 | TRBD1 | TRBV10-3 | NA | CAIRPIMTGTDTEAFF | TGTGCCATCAGACCTATAATGACAGGGACGGACACTGAAGCTTTCTTT
TRBJ2-3 | NA | TRBV7-7 | NA | CASSLGTAKNTDTQYF | TGTGCTAGCAGCTTAGGGACTGCCAAAAACACAGATACGCAGTATTTT
TRBJ1-1 | NA | TRBV25-1 | few | CASSEWAIDTEAFF | TGTGCCAGCAGTGAGTGGGCAATTGACACTGAAGCTTTCTTT
TRBJ1-5 | NA | TRBV19 | few | CASSIRVNQPQHF | TGTGCCAGTAGTATACGGGTCAATCAGCCCCAGCATTTT
TRBJ1-2 | NA | TRBV6-1 | few | CASSEVGDGVNYGYTF | TGTGCCAGCAGTGAAGTCGGGGACGGAGTAAACTATGGCTACACCTTC
TRBJ1-1 | NA | TRBV7-9 | few | CASSFWGRDTEAFF | TGTGCCAGCAGCTTTTGGGGTAGGGACACTGAAGCTTTCTTT
TRBJ2-3 | TRBD2 | TRBV7-9 | NA | CASSPVGTSASDTQYF | TGTGCCAGCAGCCCCGTCGGGACTAGCGCTTCAGATACGCAGTATTTT
TRBJ2-7 | TRBD2 | TRBV7-9 | NA | CASSSTSGRYEQYF | TGTGCCAGCAGTAGCACTAGCGGCCGCTACGAGCAGTACTTC
TRBJ1-4 | NA | TRBV19 | NA | CASSWSNEKLFF | TGTGCCAGTAGTTGGAGTAATGAAAAACTGTTTTTT
TRBJ1-1 | TRBD1 | TRBV28 | few | CASRGGATGTEAFF | TGTGCCAGCAGAGGGGGCGCGACCGGGACTGAAGCTTTCTTT
TRBJ1-2 | NA | TRBV2 | NA | CASTVTRDNPSTF | TGTGCCAGCACGGTCACCAGGGACAACCCCAGCACCTTC
TRBJ2-7 | NA | TRBV14 | NA | CASSQTVPYEQYF | TGTGCCAGCAGCCAAACAGTCCCCTACGAGCAGTACTTC
TRBJ2-3 | NA | TRBV7-6 | NA | CASSARGAWTDTQYF | TGTGCCAGCAGCGCACGGGGGGCTTGGACAGATACGCAGTATTTT
TRBJ1-5 | TRBD1 | TRBV4-1 | NA | CASSQVVRGTDQPQHF | TGCGCCAGCAGCCAAGTGGTCAGGGGGACCGATCAGCCCCAGCATTTT
TRBJ2-4 | NA | TRBV7-2 | NA | CASRGGEGRNIQYF | TGTGCCAGCAGAGGCGGGGAAGGCAGAAACATTCAGTACTTC
TRBJ2-3 | TRBD2 | TRBV7-9 | NA | CASSLTSGRALGTDTQYF | TGTGCCAGCAGCCTGACTAGCGGGAGGGCCCTCGGCACAGATACGCAGTATTTT
TRBJ1-4 | TRBD1 | TRBV28 | NA | CASSLLGTGGVNEKLFF | TGTGCCAGCAGTCTTTTAGGGACAGGGGGCGTCAATGAAAAACTGTTTTTT
TRBJ2-6 | NA | TRBV12-5 | NA | CASGARSSGANVLTF | TGTGCTAGTGGAGCCAGGAGCTCTGGGGCCAACGTCCTGACTTTC
TRBJ2-5 | NA | TRBV2 | NA | CASRDSRQETQYF | TGTGCCAGCAGGGACAGTAGGCAAGAGACCCAGTACTTC
TRBJ2-3 | NA | TRBV29-1 | NA | CSATGTTDTQYF | TGCAGCGCTACCGGGACTACAGATACGCAGTATTTT
TRBJ2-7 | NA | TRBV7-2 | NA | CASSLTGSGNSYEQYF | TGTGCCAGCAGCTTAACGGGGTCAGGCAACTCCTACGAGCAGTACTTC
TRBJ1-5 | NA | TRBV5-6 | NA | CASSLADDQPQHF | TGTGCCAGCAGCTTGGCCGATGATCAGCCCCAGCATTTT
TRBJ2-7 | NA | TRBV5-6 | once | CASQEQGSSYEQYF | TGTGCCAGTCAAGAACAGGGTTCTTCCTACGAGCAGTACTTC
TRBJ1-4 | NA | TRBV7-2 | NA | CASSFQGAAEKLFF | TGTGCCAGCAGCTTCCAGGGTGCGGCTGAAAAACTGTTTTTT
TRBJ2-7 | TRBD1 | TRBV5-1 | few | CASSLGGTGGPYEQYF | TGCGCCAGCAGCTTGGGTGGGACAGGGGGACCCTACGAGCAGTACTTC
TRBJ2-5 | NA | TRBV5-1 | once | CASSSGQETQYF | TGCGCCAGCAGCTCGGGCCAAGAGACCCAGTACTTC
TRBJ1-1 | NA | TRBV10-3 | once | CAISETDAEGAFF | TGTGCCATCAGTGAGACGGACGCCGAGGGAGCTTTCTTT
TRBJ2-7 | TRBD1 | TRBV5-1 | NA | CASSLDGGQGSYEQYF | TGCGCCAGCAGCTTGGACGGAGGACAGGGATCCTACGAGCAGTACTTC
TRBJ2-2 | TRBD2 | TRBV29-1 | NA | CSVGAGPNTGELFF | TGCAGCGTGGGAGCGGGGCCGAACACCGGGGAGCTGTTTTTT
TRBJ2-1 | TRBD2 | TRBV6-5 | once | CASSQTKLAWEQFF | TGTGCCAGCAGCCAAACCAAACTAGCGTGGGAGCAGTTCTTC
TRBJ2-1 | TRBD1 | TRBV5-1 | NA | CASSQQGRNEQFF | TGCGCCAGCAGCCAACAGGGGCGGAATGAGCAGTTCTTC
TRBJ2-3 | NA | TRBV6-5 | NA | CASSYSGNVDTQYF | TGTGCCAGCAGTTACTCAGGGAATGTAGATACGCAGTATTTT
TRBJ2-7 | NA | TRBV27 | NA | CASRAGDFYEQYF | TGTGCCAGCAGGGCAGGGGACTTCTACGAGCAGTACTTC
TRBJ2-1 | TRBD2 | TRBV7-2 | NA | CASSLVASGGAYNEQFF | TGTGCCAGCAGCTTAGTGGCTAGCGGGGGGGCCTACAATGAGCAGTTCTTC
TRBJ2-2 | NA | TRBV7-2 | few | CASRQTTGGTGELFF | TGTGCCAGCAGACAGACGACAGGAGGGACCGGGGAGCTGTTTTTT
TRBJ2-2 | NA | TRBV2 | few | CASRETSPGELFF | TGTGCCAGCAGGGAGACTAGTCCCGGGGAGCTGTTTTTT
TRBJ2-2 | TRBD1 | TRBV7-2 | NA | CASKSSGQGFTGELFF | TGTGCCAGCAAGTCCTCGGGACAGGGGTTCACCGGGGAGCTGTTTTTT
TRBJ2-7 | NA | TRBV7-2 | NA | CASTIDHEQYF | TGTGCCAGCACCATAGACCACGAGCAGTACTTC
TRBJ2-5 | TRBD1 | TRBV19 | NA | CASTSTGWAQGETQYF | TGTGCCAGTACTTCGACAGGGTGGGCCCAAGGAGAGACCCAGTACTTC
TRBJ1-5 | TRBD1 | TRBV29-1 | NA | CSVGQGENQPQHF | TGCAGCGTAGGACAGGGGGAGAATCAGCCCCAGCATTTT
TRBJ2-3 | NA | TRBV6-1 | NA | CASSQITDTQYF | TGTGCCAGCAGCCAAATCACAGATACGCAGTATTTT
TRBJ2-2 | NA | TRBV7-9 | once | CASKTGAGGTGELFF | TGTGCCAGCAAAACTGGGGCAGGGGGGACCGGGGAGCTGTTTTTT
TRBJ2-7 | TRBD2 | TRBV5-1 | NA | CASSIGLAGGLYEQYF | TGCGCCAGCAGCATAGGACTAGCGGGAGGCCTCTACGAGCAGTACTTC
TRBJ2-7 | NA | TRBV11-2 | NA | CASSLVPGYEQYF | TGTGCCAGCAGCTTAGTCCCCGGCTACGAGCAGTACTTC
TRBJ2-1 | TRBD2 | TRBV4-3 | NA | CASSQESREYDEQFF | TGCGCCAGCAGCCAAGAGTCGCGGGAGTATGATGAGCAGTTCTTC
TRBJ1-3 | NA | TRBV4-2 | NA | CASSQDFRGTGNTIYF | TGTGCCAGCAGCCAAGATTTCCGCGGCACTGGAAACACCATATATTTT
TRBJ1-1 | NA | TRBV7-9 | NA | CASSVRGRGAVNTEAFF | TGTGCCAGCAGCGTCCGAGGGCGGGGGGCTGTGAACACTGAAGCTTTCTTT
TRBJ1-1 | NA | TRBV7-8 | NA | CASSDGTLFGAFF | TGTGCCAGCAGCGACGGGACCCTTTTTGGGGCTTTCTTT
TRBJ1-5 | TRBD1 | TRBV2 | once | CASSEQGAGSNQPQHF | TGTGCCAGCAGTGAACAGGGGGCTGGCAGCAATCAGCCCCAGCATTTT
TRBJ2-7 | TRBD1 | TRBV5-1 | NA | CASSSGQGAWWYEQYF | TGCGCCAGCAGCTCTGGACAGGGGGCGTGGTGGTACGAGCAGTACTTC
TRBJ2-1 | NA | TRBV29-1 | NA | CSVEDLVWYNEQFF | TGCAGCGTTGAAGATCTGGTCTGGTACAATGAGCAGTTCTTC
TRBJ2-2 | NA | TRBV6-5 | NA | CASSYPSGELFF | TGTGCCAGCAGTTACCCATCCGGGGAGCTGTTTTTT
TRBJ2-7 | TRBD2 | TRBV5-1 | NA | CASSPSGGSSYEQYF | TGCGCCAGCAGCCCTAGCGGGGGGAGCTCCTACGAGCAGTACTTC
TRBJ2-2 | NA | TRBV7-9 | NA | CASSSPRVRTGELFF | TGTGCCAGCAGCTCCCCCCGGGTTCGCACCGGGGAGCTGTTTTTT